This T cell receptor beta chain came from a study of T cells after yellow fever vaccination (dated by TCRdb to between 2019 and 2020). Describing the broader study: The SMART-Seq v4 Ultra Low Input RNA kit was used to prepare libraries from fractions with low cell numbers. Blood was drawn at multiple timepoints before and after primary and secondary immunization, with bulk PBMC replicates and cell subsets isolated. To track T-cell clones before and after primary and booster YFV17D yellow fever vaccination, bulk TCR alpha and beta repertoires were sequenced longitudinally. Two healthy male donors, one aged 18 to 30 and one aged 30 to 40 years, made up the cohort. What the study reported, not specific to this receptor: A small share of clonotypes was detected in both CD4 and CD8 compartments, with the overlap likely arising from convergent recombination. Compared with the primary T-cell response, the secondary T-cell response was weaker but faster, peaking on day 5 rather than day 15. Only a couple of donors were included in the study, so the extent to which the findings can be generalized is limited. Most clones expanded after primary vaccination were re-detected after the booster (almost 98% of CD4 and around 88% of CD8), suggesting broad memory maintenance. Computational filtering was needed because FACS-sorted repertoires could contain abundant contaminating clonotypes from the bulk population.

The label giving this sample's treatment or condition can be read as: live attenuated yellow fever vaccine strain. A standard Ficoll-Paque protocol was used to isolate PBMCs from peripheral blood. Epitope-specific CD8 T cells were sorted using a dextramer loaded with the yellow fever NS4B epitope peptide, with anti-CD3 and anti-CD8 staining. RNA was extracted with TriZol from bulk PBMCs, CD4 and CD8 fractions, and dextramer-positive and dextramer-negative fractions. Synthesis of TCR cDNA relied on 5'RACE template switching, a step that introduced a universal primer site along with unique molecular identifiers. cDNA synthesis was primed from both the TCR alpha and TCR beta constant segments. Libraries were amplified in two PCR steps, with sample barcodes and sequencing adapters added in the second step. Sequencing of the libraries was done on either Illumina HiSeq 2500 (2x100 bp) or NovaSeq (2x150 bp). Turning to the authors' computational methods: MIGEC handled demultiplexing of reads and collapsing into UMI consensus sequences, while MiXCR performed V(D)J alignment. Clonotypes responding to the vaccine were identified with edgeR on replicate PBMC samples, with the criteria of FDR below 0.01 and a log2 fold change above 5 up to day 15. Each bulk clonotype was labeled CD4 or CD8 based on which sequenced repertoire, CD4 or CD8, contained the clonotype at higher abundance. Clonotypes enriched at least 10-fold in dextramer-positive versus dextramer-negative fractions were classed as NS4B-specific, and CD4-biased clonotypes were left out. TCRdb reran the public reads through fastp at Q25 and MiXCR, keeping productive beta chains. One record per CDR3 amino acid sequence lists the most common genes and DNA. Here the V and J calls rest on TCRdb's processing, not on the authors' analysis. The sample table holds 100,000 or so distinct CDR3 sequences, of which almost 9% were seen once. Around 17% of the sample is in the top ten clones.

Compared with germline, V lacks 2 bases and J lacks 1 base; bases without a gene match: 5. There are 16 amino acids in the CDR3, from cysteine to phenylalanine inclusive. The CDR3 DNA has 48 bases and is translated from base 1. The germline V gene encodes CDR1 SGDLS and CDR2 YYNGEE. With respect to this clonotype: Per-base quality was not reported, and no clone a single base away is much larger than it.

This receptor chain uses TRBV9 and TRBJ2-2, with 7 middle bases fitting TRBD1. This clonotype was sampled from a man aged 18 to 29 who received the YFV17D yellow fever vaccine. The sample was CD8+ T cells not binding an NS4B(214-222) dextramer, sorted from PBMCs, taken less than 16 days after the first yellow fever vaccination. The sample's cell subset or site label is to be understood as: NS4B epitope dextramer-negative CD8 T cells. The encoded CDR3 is CASSVPGQLNTGELFF. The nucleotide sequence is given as TGTGCCAGCAGCGTCCCGGGACAGTTGAACACCGGGGAGCTGTTTTTT.